This entry lists 3 T cell receptor beta chains sequenced from one sample in a study of blood T cell repertoires in COVID-19. Some clones are missing from TCRdb's copy, which holds only in-frame ones; the method was immunoSEQ multiplex PCR. Seen here are tens of thousands of clones, 90% observed once, and the top ten hold approximately 5%. Input material: peripheral blood. The receptors here all came from a man aged 65-85 years with acute or convalescent COVID-19.

The gene calls are TRBV4-1 and TRBJ2-3, with 10 bases identical to TRBD1. Germline V CDR1 and CDR2: MGHRA, YSYEKL. This CDR3 has 15 amino acids. Germline trimming cut 6 bases from V and 4 bases from J; bases unmatched to any gene: 7. CDR3 protein: CASRPTGGRADTQYF. CDR3 sequence (DNA): TGCGCCAGCAGGCCGACAGGGGGCAGAGCAGATACGCAGTATTTT.

This chain uses TRBV12-5 with TRBJ1-2, with D possibly matching TRBD1 (5 bases). This CDR3 has 13 residues. Germline values: CDR1 LGHNT, CDR2 FRNRAP. Trimming took 7 bases from V and 4 from J, leaving 13 bases between them. The CDR3 region is CASADSNLYGYTF. The CDR3 DNA sequence: TGTGCTAGTGCCGACAGTAACCTCTATGGCTACACCTTC.

The chain couples TRBV5-1 to TRBJ1-6; TRBD1 agrees at 7 bases. The CDR3 covers 16 residues. CDR1 SGHRS and CDR2 YFSETQ come from the germline V gene. V lost 0 bases and J lost 7; bases outside the gene matches: 7. CDR3 amino acids: CASSLEGGRSNSPLHF. CDR3 nucleotides: TGCGCCAGCAGCTTGGAAGGGGGCCGCTCCAATTCACCCCTCCACTTT.